Included here is one T cell receptor (beta chain) sequence, with context. The data were obtained in a study of response to subunit inactivated influenza vaccine. There are 15 residues in the CDR3. Trimming took 3 bases from V and 8 from J; bases not matched to a gene: 6. TCRdb re-called the RT-PCR reads through MiXCR, storing one row per CDR3 protein. The sample consists of approximately 200,000 distinct CDR3 sequences, approximately 15% of them appearing once. This clonotype was sampled from a man aged 45 to 65 who received an inactivated influenza vaccine. The chain links TRBV12-3 or TRBV12-4 to TRBJ2-1, with 11 bases aligning to TRBD2. Sample: CD8+ T cells sorted from PBMCs, taken 5 days after vaccination. In DNA form, the CDR3 reads TGTGCCAGCAGTTTTAGCGGGAGGGCCGAAGATGAGCAGTTCTTC. Protein product: CASSFSGRAEDEQFF.